One T cell receptor beta chain is described in this entry. Its antigen remains unidentified. This CDR3 comprises 12 residues. The ends were cut back, 6 bases at V and 7 bases at J, with 12 bases in the middle. Germline CDR1 reads SEHNR; CDR2 reads FQNEAQ (reference sequence). Preparation of the TCRbeta library involved a method that used unique molecular identifiers. TCRdb reprocessed the PCR reads via MiXCR and lists one record per CDR3 protein. The profile shows a few hundred thousand distinct CDR3 sequences, 13% of them singletons. This entry is derived from a study of T-cell reconstitution after alpha-beta-depleted transplantation in children. Study-level results: By one year post-transplant, T-cell counts and diversity largely arose from T cells that were newly produced. Several hundred expanded graft clones reportedly were the source of alpha-beta T cells about two months after transplant.

The specimen comprised PBMCs, mostly from graft donor cells, sampled 360 days after TCRalphabeta/CD19-depleted stem cell transplant. The TCR was taken from a male patient between 10 and 17 years old who had a stem cell transplant for acute myeloid leukemia, so the T cells may come from the graft donor. The chain combines TRBV7-9 with TRBJ2-5; no clear D gene. CDR3 in amino acids: CASSFDWGTQYF. In nucleotides, the CDR3 is TGTGCCAGCAGTTTTGACTGGGGGACCCAGTACTTC.